The TCR beta chain described here comes from a study of T cell responses to AZD1222 COVID-19 vaccine (dated by TCRdb to the early 2020s). Describing the broader study: TCR sequencing was performed for fewer than 250 trial participants, of whom some 200 were given two doses of AZD1222 and roughly 25 were given two doses of MenACWY control vaccine. Trial participants were enrolled by age into 18-55, 56-69 and 70-plus year subgroups, with around 140, 26 and 57 TCR-sequenced participants respectively. What the authors observed across the whole study: In the small 56-69-year group, the increase in depth fell short of significance, most likely because of low power. Participants were mostly white British, with more females than males. The authors suggested clonal diversity may have been underestimated. The vaccine-associated CD4 TCRs covered the entire spike protein, and the dominant responses fell in regions 160-218 and 743-854. Conclusions about previously exposed vaccinees were limited because only a handful of AZD1222 recipients were SARS-CoV-2 seropositive at baseline. Because no day 14 peak-response samples were available, repertoires were characterized only after the peak T cell response. Spike-specific TCR breadth and depth rose significantly after two AZD1222 doses compared with day 0 and with MenACWY recipients. Epitopes outside the regions mutated in the B.1.351 and B.1.1.7 variants were reportedly recognized by nearly half of the unique spike-specific TCRs.

CDR1 SGHRS and CDR2 YFSETQ are derived from the germline V gene. Deletion took 0 bases off V and 2 bases off J, with a span of 5 bases between the germline ends. Spanning cysteine to phenylalanine, the CDR3 consists of 13 amino acids. CDR3 DNA is the only sequence kept; it has 39 bases, read in frame from the first base. The CDR3 regions of human TCRbeta chains were subjected to immunosequencing. The original pipeline was this. Repertoire TCRs were checked for matches against a reference library of SARS-CoV-2-specific TCRs that had been generated using the MIRA antigen-specificity platform. Breadth was defined as the fraction of unique TCRs that were SARS-CoV-2-associated, and depth was defined as the fraction of total T cells that were SARS-CoV-2-associated. Using the MIRA data, each spike-specific TCR was mapped to the spike region that the TCR reacts to and placed in a CD4 or CD8 class. Log10-transformed breadth and depth values were compared by one-way ANOVA with Sidak's multiple comparisons tests. What TCRdb holds here is the immuneACCESS table cut down to in-frame rearrangements. Part of the clones is not present; checked against another copy, under half of the missing clones reflect an unresolved V gene, and the others are unexplained. From that table come the V and J calls and clone size; the DNA was used to work out D and trimming. The sample table contains about 94,000 clones; only one count was recorded for around 85% of them. Together, the top ten hold roughly 4.7% of the sample.

The intended sense of this specimen's time point label: about 28 days (+/-7) after the second vaccine dose. AZD1222 recipients with second doses at about 4 weeks or about 12 weeks were pooled, because spike-specific TCR depth and breadth did not differ between schedules. Vaccinee samples came from UK trials COV001 and COV002, including a single-blind randomized controlled phase 2/3 trial of AZD1222 (ChAdOx1 nCoV-19) in healthy adults. Trial participant PBMC samples were collected at day 0 and day 28 after the second dose for TCRbeta chain sequencing. In regard to this clone: Its binding antigen is unknown. No clone much larger than this one lies a single base away; base qualities are absent.

The chain links TRBV5-1 with TRBJ1-2, and possibly TRBD1, on 5 matching bases. This sample comprised peripheral blood, obtained 28 days after the second AZD1222 dose. The TCR was taken from an adult who received the AZD1222 COVID-19 vaccine. The DNA sequence is TGCGCCAGCAGCTTGGACAGGAACTATGGCTACACCTTC. This yields the protein CASSLDRNYGYTF.